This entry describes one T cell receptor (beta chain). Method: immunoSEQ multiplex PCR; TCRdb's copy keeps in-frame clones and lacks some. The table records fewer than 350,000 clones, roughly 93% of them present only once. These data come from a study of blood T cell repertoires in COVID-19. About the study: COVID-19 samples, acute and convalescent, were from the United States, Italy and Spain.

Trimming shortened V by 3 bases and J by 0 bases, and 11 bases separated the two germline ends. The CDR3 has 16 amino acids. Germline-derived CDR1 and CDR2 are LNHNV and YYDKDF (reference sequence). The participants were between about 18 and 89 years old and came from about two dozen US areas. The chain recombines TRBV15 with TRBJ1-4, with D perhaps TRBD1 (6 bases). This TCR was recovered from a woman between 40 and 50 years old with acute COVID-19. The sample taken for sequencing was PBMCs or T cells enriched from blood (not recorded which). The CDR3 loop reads CATSSRWTATNEKLFF. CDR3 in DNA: TGTGCCACCAGCAGTCGCTGGACAGCAACTAATGAAAAACTGTTTTTT. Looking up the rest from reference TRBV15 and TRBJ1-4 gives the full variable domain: DAMVIQNPRYQVTQFGKPVTLSCSQTLNHNVMYWYQQKSSQAPKLLFHYYDKDFNNEADTPDNFQSRRPNTSFCFLDIRSPGLGDTAMYLCATSSRWTATNEKLFFGSGTQLSVL.